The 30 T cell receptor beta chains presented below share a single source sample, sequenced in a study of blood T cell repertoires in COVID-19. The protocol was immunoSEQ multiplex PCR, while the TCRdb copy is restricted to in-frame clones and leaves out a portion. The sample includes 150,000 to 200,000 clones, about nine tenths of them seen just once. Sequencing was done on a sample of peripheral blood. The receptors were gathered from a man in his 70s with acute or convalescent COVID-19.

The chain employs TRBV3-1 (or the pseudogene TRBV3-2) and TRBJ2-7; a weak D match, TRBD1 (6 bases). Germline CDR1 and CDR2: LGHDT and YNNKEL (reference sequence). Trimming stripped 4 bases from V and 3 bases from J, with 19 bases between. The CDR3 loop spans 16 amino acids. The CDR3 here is CASSPLRAGVIYEQYF. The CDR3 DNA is TGTGCCAGCAGCCCTTTACGAGCAGGGGTGATCTACGAGCAGTACTTC.

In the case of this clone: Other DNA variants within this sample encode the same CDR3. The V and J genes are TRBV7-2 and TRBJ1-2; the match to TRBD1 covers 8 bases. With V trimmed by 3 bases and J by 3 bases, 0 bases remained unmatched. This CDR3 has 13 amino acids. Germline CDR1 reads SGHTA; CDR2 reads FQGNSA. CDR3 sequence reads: CASSLDRDYGYTF. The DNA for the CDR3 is TGTGCCAGCAGCTTGGACAGGGACTATGGCTACACCTTC.

The CDR3 DNA reads TGTGCCAGCAGCCCAAAACAGGGGCTCGTGGAGACCCAGTACTTC. Its translation: CASSPKQGLVETQYF. This chain links TRBV7-9 with TRBJ2-5, with 7 nucleotides matching TRBD1. The CDR3 has 15 amino acids. The trim removed 5 bases at V and 5 bases at J, leaving 11 bases unmatched. Germline assignment: CDR1 SEHNR and CDR2 FQNEAQ (reference sequence).

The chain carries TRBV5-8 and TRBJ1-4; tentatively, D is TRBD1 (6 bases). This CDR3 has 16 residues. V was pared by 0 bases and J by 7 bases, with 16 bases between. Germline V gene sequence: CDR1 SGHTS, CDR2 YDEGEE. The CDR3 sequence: CASSLGPRGRGEKLFF. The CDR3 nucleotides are TGTGCCAGCAGCTTGGGGCCCAGGGGACGGGGTGAAAAACTGTTTTTT.

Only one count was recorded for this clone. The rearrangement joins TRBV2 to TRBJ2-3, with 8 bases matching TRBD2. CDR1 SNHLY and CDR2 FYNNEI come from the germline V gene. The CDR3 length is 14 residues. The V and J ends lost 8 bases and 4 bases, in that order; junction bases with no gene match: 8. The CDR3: CASERESGPDTQYF. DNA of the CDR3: TGTGCCAGCGAGCGGGAGAGTGGTCCAGATACGCAGTATTTT. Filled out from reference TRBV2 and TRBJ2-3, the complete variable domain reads EPEVTQTPSHQVTQMGQEVILRCVPISNHLYFYWYRQILGQKVEFLVSFYNNEISEKSEIFDDQFSVERPDGSNFTLKIRSTKLEDSAMYFCASERESGPDTQYFGPGTRLTVL.

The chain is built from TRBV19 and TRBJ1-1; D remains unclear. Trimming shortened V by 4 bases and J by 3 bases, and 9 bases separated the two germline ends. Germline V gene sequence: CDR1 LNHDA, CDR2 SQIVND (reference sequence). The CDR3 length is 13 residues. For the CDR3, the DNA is TGTGCCAGTAGTACCCAGTCCGACACTGAAGCTTTCTTT. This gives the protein CASSTQSDTEAFF. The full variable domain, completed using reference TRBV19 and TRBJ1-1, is DGGITQSPKYLFRKEGQNVTLSCEQNLNHDAMYWYRQDPGQGLRLIYYSQIVNDFQKGDIAEGYSVSREKKESFPLTVTSAQKNPTAFYLCASSTQSDTEAFFGQGTRLTVV.

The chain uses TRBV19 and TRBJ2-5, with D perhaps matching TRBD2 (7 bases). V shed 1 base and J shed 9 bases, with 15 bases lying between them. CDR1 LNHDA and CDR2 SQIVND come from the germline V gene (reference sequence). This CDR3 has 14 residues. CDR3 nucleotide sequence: TGTGCCAGTAGTATAGCGGGGGGCCAGGCGGCCCAGTACTTC. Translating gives CASSIAGGQAAQYF.

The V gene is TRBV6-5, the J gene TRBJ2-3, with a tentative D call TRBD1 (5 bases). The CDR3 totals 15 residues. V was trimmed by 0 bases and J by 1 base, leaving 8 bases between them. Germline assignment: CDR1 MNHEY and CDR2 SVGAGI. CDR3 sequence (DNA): TGTGCCAGCAGTTACTCGGGCAGGGGCACAGATACGCAGTATTTT. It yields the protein CASSYSGRGTDTQYF.

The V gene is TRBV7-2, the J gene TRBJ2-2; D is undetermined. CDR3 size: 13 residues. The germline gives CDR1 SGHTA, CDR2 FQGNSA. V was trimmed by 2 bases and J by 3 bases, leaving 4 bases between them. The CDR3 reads CASSLYDTGELFF. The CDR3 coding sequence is TGTGCCAGCAGCTTATATGACACCGGGGAGCTGTTTTTT.

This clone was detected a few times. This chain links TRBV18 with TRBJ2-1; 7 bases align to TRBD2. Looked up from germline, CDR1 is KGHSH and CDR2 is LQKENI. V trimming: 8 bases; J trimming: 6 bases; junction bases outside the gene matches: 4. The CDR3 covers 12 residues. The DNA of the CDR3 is TGTGCCAGCCTACCGGGAGGCAATGAGCAGTTCTTC. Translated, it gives CASLPGGNEQFF.

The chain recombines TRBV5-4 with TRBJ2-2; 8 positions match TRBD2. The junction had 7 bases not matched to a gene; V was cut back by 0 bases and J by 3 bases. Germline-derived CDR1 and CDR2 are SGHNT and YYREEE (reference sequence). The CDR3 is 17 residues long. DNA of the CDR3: TGTGCCAGCAGCTTGGCGGGTAGCGGGGCCTACACCGGGGAGCTGTTTTTT. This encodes CASSLAGSGAYTGELFF. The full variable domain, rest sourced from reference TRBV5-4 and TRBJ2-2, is ETGVTQSPTHLIKTRGQQVTLRCSSQSGHNTVSWYQQALGQGPQFIFQYYREEENGRGNFPPRFSGLQFPNYSSELNVNALELDDSALYLCASSLAGSGAYTGELFFGEGSRLTVL.

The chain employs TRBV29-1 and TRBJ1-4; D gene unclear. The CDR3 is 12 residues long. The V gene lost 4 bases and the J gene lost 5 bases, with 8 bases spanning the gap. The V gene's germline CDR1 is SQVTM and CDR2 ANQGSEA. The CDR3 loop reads CSVGGGNEKLFF. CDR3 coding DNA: TGCAGCGTTGGAGGAGGGAATGAAAAACTGTTTTTT.

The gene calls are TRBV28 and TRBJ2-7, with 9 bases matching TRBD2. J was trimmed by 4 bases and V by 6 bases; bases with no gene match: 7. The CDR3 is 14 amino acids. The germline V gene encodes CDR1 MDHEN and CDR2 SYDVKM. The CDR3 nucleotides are TGTGCCAGCAGCAGCGGGGGGTCCCATTACGAGCAGTACTTC. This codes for CASSSGGSHYEQYF.

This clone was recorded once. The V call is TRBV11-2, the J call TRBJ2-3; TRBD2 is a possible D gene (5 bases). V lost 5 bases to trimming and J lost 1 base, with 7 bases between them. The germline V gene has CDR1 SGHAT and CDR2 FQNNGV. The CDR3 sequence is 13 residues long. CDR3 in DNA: TGTGCCAGCAGCCGGGAACGCACAGATACGCAGTATTTT. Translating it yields CASSRERTDTQYF.

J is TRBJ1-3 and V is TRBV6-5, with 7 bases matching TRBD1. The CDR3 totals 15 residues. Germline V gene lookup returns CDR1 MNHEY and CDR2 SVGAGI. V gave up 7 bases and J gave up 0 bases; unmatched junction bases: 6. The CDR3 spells CASKASGGSGNTIYF. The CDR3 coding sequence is TGTGCCAGCAAAGCCTCAGGGGGCTCTGGAAACACCATATATTTT.

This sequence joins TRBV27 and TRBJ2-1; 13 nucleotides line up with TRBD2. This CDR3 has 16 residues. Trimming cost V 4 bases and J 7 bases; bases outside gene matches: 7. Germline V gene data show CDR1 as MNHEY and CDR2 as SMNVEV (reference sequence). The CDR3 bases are TGTGCCAGCAGTTCCAGGACTAGCGGGAGTAGAAATGAGCAGTTCTTC. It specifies CASSSRTSGSRNEQFF.

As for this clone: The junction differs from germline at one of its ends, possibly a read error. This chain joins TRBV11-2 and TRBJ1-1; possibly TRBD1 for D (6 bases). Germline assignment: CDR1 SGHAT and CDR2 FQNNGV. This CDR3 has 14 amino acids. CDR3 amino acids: CASRLAGGLSEAFF. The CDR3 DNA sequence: TGTGCCAGCCGCTTGGCGGGGGGCCTTAGTGAAGCTTTCTTT.

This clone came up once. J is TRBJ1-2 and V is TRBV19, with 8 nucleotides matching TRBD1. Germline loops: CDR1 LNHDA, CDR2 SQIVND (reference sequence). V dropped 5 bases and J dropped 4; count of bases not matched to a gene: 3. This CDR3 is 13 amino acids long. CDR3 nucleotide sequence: TGTGCCAGTAGTCCAGGGGGCGGCTATGGCTACACCTTC. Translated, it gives CASSPGGGYGYTF.

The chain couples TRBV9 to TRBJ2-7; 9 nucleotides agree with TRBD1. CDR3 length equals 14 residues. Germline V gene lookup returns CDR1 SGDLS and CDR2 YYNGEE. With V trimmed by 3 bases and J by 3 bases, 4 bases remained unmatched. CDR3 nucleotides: TGTGCCAGCAGCGAGGGGACAGGGCGCTACGAGCAGTACTTC. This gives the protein CASSEGTGRYEQYF.

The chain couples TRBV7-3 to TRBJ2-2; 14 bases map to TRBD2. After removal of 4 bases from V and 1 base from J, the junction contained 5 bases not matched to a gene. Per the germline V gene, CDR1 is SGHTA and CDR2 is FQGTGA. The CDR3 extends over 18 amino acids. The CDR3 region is CASSSGTSGSLNTGELFF. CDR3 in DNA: TGTGCCAGCAGCTCCGGGACTAGCGGGAGCCTGAACACCGGGGAGCTGTTTTTT.

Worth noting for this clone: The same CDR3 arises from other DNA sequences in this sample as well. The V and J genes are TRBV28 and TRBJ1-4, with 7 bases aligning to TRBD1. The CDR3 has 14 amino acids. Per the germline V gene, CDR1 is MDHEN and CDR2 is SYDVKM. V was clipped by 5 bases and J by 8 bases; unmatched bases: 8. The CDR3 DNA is TGTGCCAGCAGTCTGACCGGGACAGAAGAAAAACTGTTTTTT. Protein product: CASSLTGTEEKLFF. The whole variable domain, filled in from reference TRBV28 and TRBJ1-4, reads DVKVTQSSRYLVKRTGEKVFLECVQDMDHENMFWYRQDPGLGLRLIYFSYDVKMKEKGDIPEGYSVSREKKERFSLILESASTNQTSMYLCASSLTGTEEKLFFGSGTQLSVL.

Written as DNA, the CDR3 is TGTGCCAGCAGCCCAGGGGGCCGGGATCATGAGCAGTTCTTC. Translation: CASSPGGRDHEQFF. This chain joins TRBV28 and TRBJ2-1; 8 nucleotides line up with TRBD1. The germline CDR1 and CDR2 sequences are MDHEN and SYDVKM. This CDR3 region has 14 residues. V lost 6 bases, J lost 8 bases, and 9 bases stayed unmatched.

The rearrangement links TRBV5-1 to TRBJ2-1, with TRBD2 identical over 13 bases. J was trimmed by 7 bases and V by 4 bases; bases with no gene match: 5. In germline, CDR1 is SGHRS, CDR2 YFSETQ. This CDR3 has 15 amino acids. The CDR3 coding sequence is TGCGCCAGCAGCCCACTAGCGGGAGGGCTAAATGAGCAGTTCTTC. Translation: CASSPLAGGLNEQFF. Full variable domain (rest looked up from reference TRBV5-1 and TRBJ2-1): KAGVTQTPRYLIKTRGQQVTLSCSPISGHRSVSWYQQTPGQGLQFLFEYFSETQRNKGNFPGRFSGRQFSNSRSEMNVSTLELGDSALYLCASSPLAGGLNEQFFGPGTRLTVL.

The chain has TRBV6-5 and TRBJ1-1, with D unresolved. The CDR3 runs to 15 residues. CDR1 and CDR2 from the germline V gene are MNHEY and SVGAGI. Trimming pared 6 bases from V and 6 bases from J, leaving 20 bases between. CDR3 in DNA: TGTGCCAGCAGAATTAGGACTGCTGAACGGGCTGAAGCTTTCTTT. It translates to CASRIRTAERAEAFF.

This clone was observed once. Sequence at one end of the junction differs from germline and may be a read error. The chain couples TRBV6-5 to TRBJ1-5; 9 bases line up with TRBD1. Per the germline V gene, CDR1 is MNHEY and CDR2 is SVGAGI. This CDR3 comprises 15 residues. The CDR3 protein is CASRYWDRADQPQHF. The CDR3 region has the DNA TGTGCCAGCAGGTACTGGGACAGGGCGGATCAGCCCCAGCATTTT.

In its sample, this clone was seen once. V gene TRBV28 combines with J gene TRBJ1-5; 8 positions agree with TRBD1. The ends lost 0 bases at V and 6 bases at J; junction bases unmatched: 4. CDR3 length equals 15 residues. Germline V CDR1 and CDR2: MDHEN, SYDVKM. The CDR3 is CASSLWTGEVQPQHF. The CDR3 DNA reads TGTGCCAGCAGTTTATGGACAGGGGAGGTTCAGCCCCAGCATTTT. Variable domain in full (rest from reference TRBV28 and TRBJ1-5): DVKVTQSSRYLVKRTGEKVFLECVQDMDHENMFWYRQDPGLGLRLIYFSYDVKMKEKGDIPEGYSVSREKKERFSLILESASTNQTSMYLCASSLWTGEVQPQHFGDGTRLSIL.

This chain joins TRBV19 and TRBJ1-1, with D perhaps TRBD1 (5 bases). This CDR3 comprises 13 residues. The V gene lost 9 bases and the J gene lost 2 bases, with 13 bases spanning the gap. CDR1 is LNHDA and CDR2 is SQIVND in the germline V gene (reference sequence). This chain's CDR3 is CASCQGENTEAFF. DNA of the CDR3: TGTGCCAGCTGTCAAGGGGAAAACACTGAAGCTTTCTTT.

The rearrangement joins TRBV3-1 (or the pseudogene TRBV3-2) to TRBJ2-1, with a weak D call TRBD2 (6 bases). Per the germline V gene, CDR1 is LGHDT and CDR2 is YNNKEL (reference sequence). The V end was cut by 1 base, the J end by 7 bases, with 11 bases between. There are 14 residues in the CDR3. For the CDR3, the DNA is TGTGCCAGCAGCCAAGGGGCGGGATTGAATGAGCAGTTCTTC. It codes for CASSQGAGLNEQFF.

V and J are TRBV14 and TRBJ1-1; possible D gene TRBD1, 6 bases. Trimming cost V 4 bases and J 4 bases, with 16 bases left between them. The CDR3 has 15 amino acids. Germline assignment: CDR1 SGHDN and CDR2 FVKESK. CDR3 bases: TGTGCCAGCAGCCCCCGGCGGGGGGCGCCCACTGAAGCTTTCTTT. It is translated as CASSPRRGAPTEAFF.

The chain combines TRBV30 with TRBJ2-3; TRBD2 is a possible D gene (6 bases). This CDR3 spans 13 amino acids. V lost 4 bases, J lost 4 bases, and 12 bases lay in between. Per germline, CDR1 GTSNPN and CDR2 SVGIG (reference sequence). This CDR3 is CAWTPRRADTQYF. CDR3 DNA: TGTGCCTGGACTCCCAGGAGGGCAGATACGCAGTATTTT.